The rows below give T cell receptor beta chains drawn from one sample of a study of chemoradiotherapy in HPV16-positive cancers. This table comes from immunoSEQ multiplex PCR, and its TCRdb copy is limited to in-frame clones, with some not included. Among roughly 4,700 clones listed, approximately 93% were seen once. Sample collection occurred from a patient who underwent chemoradiotherapy. These receptors all come from a human donor with HPV-associated anogenital cancer. CDR3s include the opening cysteine and the closing phenylalanine or tryptophan. Fields, in order: J gene, clone size, V gene, D gene, CDR3 protein, CDR3 DNA. D genes are given only for firm matches. For some rows the clone size is stated as once, few or many, or as a class when expanded; others skip it.

TRBJ2-3 | NA | TRBV5-8 | NA | CASSSGPGLPGDTQYF | TGTGCCAGCAGCTCTGGGCCCGGACTACCCGGAGATACGCAGTATTTT
TRBJ1-1 | NA | TRBV7-9 | TRBD1 | CASSFLTGRNTEAFF | TGTGCCAGCAGCTTCTTGACAGGGCGGAACACTGAAGCTTTCTTT
TRBJ1-1 | NA | TRBV4-3 | NA | CASSPGSGGTEAFF | TGCGCCAGCAGCCCCGGCAGCGGGGGCACTGAAGCTTTCTTT
TRBJ2-5 | NA | TRBV2 | NA | CASNLQEQETQYF | TGTGCCAGCAATCTACAAGAGCAAGAGACCCAGTACTTC
TRBJ1-4 | NA | TRBV7-2 | TRBD1 | CASSPPGTGPKKLFF | TGTGCCAGCAGCCCACCAGGGACAGGGCCGAAAAAACTGTTTTTT
TRBJ1-1 | NA | TRBV5-1 | NA | CASSLDRGYAFF | TGCGCCAGCAGCTTGGATCGGGGTTACGCTTTCTTT
TRBJ1-2 | NA | TRBV2 | NA | CASSEKGNYGYTF | TGTGCCAGCAGTGAAAAAGGCAACTATGGCTACACCTTC
TRBJ1-2 | NA | TRBV5-6 | NA | CASSLGSPAYNYGYTF | TGTGCCAGCAGCTTGGGAAGTCCAGCTTATAACTATGGCTACACCTTC
TRBJ2-3 | once | TRBV19 | NA | CASSMNQRSASHTQYF | TGTGCCAGTAGTATGAATCAAAGATCCGCATCCCATACGCAGTATTTT
TRBJ2-2 | NA | TRBV5-5 | TRBD1 | CASSLNRGLVGELFF | TGTGCCAGCAGCTTGAACAGGGGGCTCGTCGGGGAGCTGTTTTTT
TRBJ1-1 | NA | TRBV29-1 | NA | CSVGYRTSNTEAFF | TGCAGCGTTGGATACAGGACTTCGAACACTGAAGCTTTCTTT
TRBJ2-7 | NA | TRBV9 | NA | CASSADSYEQYF | TGTGCCAGCAGCGCAGACAGCTACGAGCAGTACTTC
TRBJ1-1 | NA | TRBV14 | NA | CASSPGTEAFF | TGTGCCAGCAGTCCAGGCACTGAAGCTTTCTTT
TRBJ2-7 | NA | TRBV27 | NA | CASSLGPAAYEQYF | TGTGCCAGCAGTTTAGGGCCCGCGGCCTACGAGCAGTACTTC
TRBJ1-2 | once | TRBV10-2 | NA | CASSESKTGPANYGYTF | TGCGCCAGCAGTGAGTCCAAGACAGGACCAGCTAACTATGGCTACACCTTC
TRBJ1-2 | NA | TRBV27 | NA | CASSLLQEGYGYTF | TGTGCCAGCAGTTTATTGCAGGAGGGCTATGGCTACACCTTC
TRBJ1-6 | NA | TRBV7-9 | TRBD1 | CASSLDTGVRSPLHF | TGTGCCAGCAGCTTGGATACAGGGGTGCGTTCACCCCTCCACTTT
TRBJ2-3 | NA | TRBV7-6 | NA | CASSLGNTQYF | TGTGCCAGCAGCTTAGGAAATACGCAGTATTTT
TRBJ1-2 | NA | TRBV7-2 | NA | CASSPDPSGNGYTF | TGTGCCAGCAGCCCCGATCCGTCGGGTAATGGCTACACCTTC
TRBJ1-2 | once | TRBV9 | NA | CASSVAGNNFYGYTF | TGTGCCAGCAGCGTAGCTGGAAACAATTTCTATGGCTACACCTTC
TRBJ1-5 | NA | TRBV1 | NA | CTSSYLRGTGENQPQHF | TGCACCAGCAGCTACCTGAGGGGGACAGGGGAAAATCAGCCCCAGCATTTT
TRBJ1-1 | NA | TRBV9 | NA | CASSVLPNSEAFF | TGTGCCAGCAGCGTATTGCCCAACTCTGAAGCTTTCTTT
TRBJ1-2 | NA | TRBV7-9 | NA | CASSATEDRFLYGYTF | TGTGCCAGCAGCGCTACGGAAGACAGGTTTCTCTATGGCTACACCTTC
TRBJ1-3 | NA | TRBV7-2 | TRBD1 | CASSWGQGNTIYF | TGTGCCAGCAGCTGGGGACAGGGAAACACCATATATTTT
TRBJ2-3 | NA | TRBV5-6 | TRBD2 | CASSHGPRLQGPAGVTQYF | TGTGCCAGCAGCCACGGACCCCGCCTACAGGGCCCAGCGGGGGTTACGCAGTATTTT
TRBJ2-2 | NA | TRBV6-5 | NA | CASSSLPAGELFF | TGTGCCAGCAGTTCTCTCCCCGCCGGGGAGCTGTTTTTT
TRBJ2-7 | once | TRBV7-9 | TRBD1 | CASSSLGQGLYEQYF | TGTGCCAGCAGCTCCCTTGGACAGGGGCTCTACGAGCAGTACTTC
TRBJ1-1 | NA | TRBV5-1 | NA | CASSLEVGQNTEAFF | TGCGCCAGCAGCTTGGAAGTAGGGCAGAACACTGAAGCTTTCTTT
TRBJ2-7 | NA | TRBV18 | NA | CASSPSGQDYEQYF | TGTGCCAGCTCACCTTCGGGACAAGACTACGAGCAGTACTTC
TRBJ2-2 | NA | TRBV4-3 | NA | CASSQDRGRGIDEGELFF | TGCGCCAGCAGCCAAGATAGGGGTCGGGGGATCGATGAGGGGGAGCTGTTTTTT
TRBJ2-2 | NA | TRBV19 | TRBD1 | CASRRGQGITGELFF | TGTGCCAGTAGACGGGGACAGGGCATCACCGGGGAGCTGTTTTTT
TRBJ1-2 | NA | TRBV7-9 | NA | CASSFPRYSGNYGYTF | TGTGCCAGCAGCTTTCCCAGATACAGCGGGAACTATGGCTACACCTTC
TRBJ2-6 | NA | TRBV11-2 | NA | CASSLEAARGANVLTF | TGTGCCAGCAGCTTAGAAGCCGCCCGTGGGGCCAACGTCCTGACTTTC
TRBJ1-2 | NA | TRBV4-1 | TRBD1 | CASSQDPGGNYGYTF | TGCGCCAGCAGCCAAGATCCAGGGGGAAACTATGGCTACACCTTC
TRBJ2-5 | NA | TRBV7-7 | NA | CASSLFPAETQYF | TGTGCTAGCAGCTTATTCCCGGCTGAGACCCAGTACTTC
TRBJ1-2 | NA | TRBV19 | NA | CASSLNRVSDYTF | TGTGCCAGTAGCCTCAACAGGGTAAGCGACTACACCTTC
TRBJ1-2 | NA | TRBV30 | TRBD1 | CAWSVQGPNYGYTF | TGTGCCTGGAGTGTACAGGGGCCGAACTATGGCTACACCTTC
TRBJ2-7 | NA | TRBV10-1 | NA | CASSESRSCLFAGNEQYF | TGCGCCAGCAGTGAGTCTCGCAGTTGTCTATTTGCGGGGAACGAGCAGTACTTC
TRBJ2-3 | NA | TRBV5-8 | TRBD2 | CASSLVLAGADTQYF | TGTGCCAGCAGCTTGGTACTAGCGGGAGCAGATACGCAGTATTTT
TRBJ1-1 | NA | TRBV30 | NA | CAWSVTANTEAFF | TGTGCCTGGAGCGTTACCGCGAACACTGAAGCTTTCTTT
TRBJ1-5 | NA | TRBV7-8 | NA | CASSLWTDNQPQHF | TGTGCCAGCAGCTTATGGACAGATAATCAGCCCCAGCATTTT
TRBJ1-6 | NA | TRBV4-2 | NA | CASSQAGGSYNSPLHF | TGTGCCAGCAGCCAAGCGGGGGGCTCCTATAATTCACCCCTCCACTTT